This TCR beta chain stems from a study of cytomegalovirus exposure and HLA in healthy donors. Study-wide points: It was reportedly the case that the classifier diagnosed cytomegalovirus status with high specificity and sensitivity.

Germline V gene lookup returns CDR1 MNHEY and CDR2 SMNVEV (reference sequence). This CDR3 is 12 amino acids long. Deletions cut 9 bases from V and 5 bases from J, with 13 bases between. Profiled with immunoSEQ multiplex PCR; TCRdb holds only in-frame clones, not every one. There are 250,000 to 300,000 clones in the sample; around 90% occur only once, and under 0.45% lies in the top ten. A remark on this clone: Its specificity is not known.

This chain connects TRBV27 to TRBJ2-5; tentative D call: TRBD2 (6 bases). The receptor was isolated from a woman under 30 in good health and CMV-seronegative. Input material: PBMCs. The CDR3 nucleotides are TGTGCCAGTGGCGGGGCTTGGGAGACCCAGTACTTC. Protein sequence: CASGGAWETQYF.